Shown below are 10 T cell receptor beta chains from a single sample sequenced in a study of blood T cell repertoires in COVID-19. Libraries were prepared by immunoSEQ multiplex PCR; TCRdb keeps only in-frame clonotypes and omits some of them. Here the sample spans more than 85,000 clones, around 73% being singletons. Sequencing was performed on peripheral blood. These receptors were taken from a man in his 60s with active or convalescent COVID-19.

This rearrangement joins TRBV7-3 to TRBJ2-1; 12 nucleotides agree with TRBD2. The CDR3 is made up of 16 amino acids. Trimming took 5 bases from V and 8 from J; bases not matched to a gene: 10. Germline CDR1 SGHTA, CDR2 FQGTGA. The CDR3 reads CASSLTSGRGYDEQFF. The CDR3 DNA is TGTGCCAGCAGCCTGACTAGCGGGAGAGGATACGATGAGCAGTTCTTC.

The rearrangement links TRBV10-3 to TRBJ2-7, with D unresolved. CDR1 is ENHRY, CDR2 SYGVKD, per germline. The ends were cut back, 5 bases at V and 3 bases at J, with 8 bases in the middle. The CDR3 sequence is 12 residues long. The CDR3 nucleotides read TGTGCCATCAGTCAAAACAGCTACGAGCAGTACGTC. Translated, it gives CAISQNSYEQYV.

The CDR3 is CATKSGGDSMRLSSTDTQYF. CDR3 sequence (DNA): TGTGCCACCAAATCGGGGGGGGACTCTATGAGACTCTCTAGCACAGATACGCAGTATTTT. The chain recombines TRBV24-1 with TRBJ2-3; 8 nucleotides match TRBD2. V shed 8 bases and J 0 bases; nucleotides not matched to a gene: 21. The V gene's germline CDR1 is KGHDR and CDR2 SFDVKD. This CDR3 is built from 20 residues.

The chain has TRBV18 and TRBJ2-1, with no clear D. This CDR3 is built from 12 residues. Deletions cut 2 bases from V and 7 bases from J, with 6 bases between. Germline V gene sequence: CDR1 KGHSH, CDR2 LQKENI. The CDR3 sequence: CASSPIRNEQFF. The CDR3 bases are TGTGCCAGCTCACCAATTCGGAATGAGCAGTTCTTC. Filled out from reference TRBV18 and TRBJ2-1, the complete variable domain reads NAGVMQNPRHLVRRRGQEARLRCSPMKGHSHVYWYRQLPEEGLKFMVYLQKENIIDESGMPKERFSAEFPKEGPSILRIQQVVRGDSAAYFCASSPIRNEQFFGPGTRLTVL.

The chain carries TRBV5-4 and TRBJ1-1; TRBD1 agrees at 7 bases. The germline CDR1 and CDR2 sequences are SGHNT and YYREEE (reference sequence). V dropped 4 bases and J dropped 6; count of bases not matched to a gene: 9. This CDR3 region has 14 residues. DNA of the CDR3: TGTGCCAGCAGCGGCCGGGACAGTTCCTCTGAAGCTTTCTTT. It is translated as CASSGRDSSSEAFF.

In this sample, this clone turned up once. This chain uses TRBV28 with TRBJ2-1, with a tentative D call TRBD2 (5 bases). The V gene's germline CDR1 is MDHEN and CDR2 SYDVKM. This CDR3 comprises 16 residues. Deletions cut 3 bases from V and 4 bases from J, with 16 bases between. CDR3 in DNA: TGTGCCAGCAGTTTCGCACTAAGCGGAGATTACAATGAGCAGTTCTTC. Residues: CASSFALSGDYNEQFF.

The V call is TRBV27, the J call TRBJ1-1, with 7 bases lining up with TRBD1. There are 15 residues in the CDR3. Per germline, CDR1 MNHEY and CDR2 SMNVEV (reference sequence). V trimming: 3 bases; J trimming: 2 bases; junction bases outside the gene matches: 6. The CDR3 region has the DNA TGTGCCAGCAGTTTTACGGGACAGTTCAACACTGAAGCTTTCTTT. This codes for CASSFTGQFNTEAFF.

The chain combines TRBV5-4 with TRBJ1-4, with 8 bases matching TRBD1. The V segment lost 0 bases and the J segment 4 bases; nucleotides outside the gene matches: 5. The CDR3 runs to 16 residues. Germline V CDR1 and CDR2: SGHNT, YYREEE (reference sequence). CDR3 protein: CASSLASTGVNEKLFF. The CDR3 bases are TGTGCCAGCAGCTTGGCGTCGACAGGGGTTAATGAAAAACTGTTTTTT.

This rearrangement joins TRBV2 to TRBJ1-3; the match to TRBD1 covers 8 bases. This CDR3 has 15 amino acids. Germline lookup yields CDR1 SNHLY and CDR2 FYNNEI. J gave up 0 bases and V 4 bases, and 2 bases lay outside the gene matches. The CDR3 protein is CASSGQGYSGNTIYF. The CDR3 bases are TGTGCCAGCAGTGGACAGGGGTACTCTGGAAACACCATATATTTT.

This clone came up a few times. The chain recombines TRBV27 with TRBJ2-7; weak D call: TRBD1 (7 bases). This CDR3 is built from 14 residues. CDR1 is MNHEY, CDR2 SMNVEV, per germline (reference sequence). Trimming shortened V by 7 bases and J by 0 bases, and 13 bases separated the two germline ends. The CDR3 DNA reads TGTGCCAGCACCCCAGGGGGGATCTCCTACGAGCAGTACTTC. Translation: CASTPGGISYEQYF.